The 22 T cell receptor beta chains listed next were all sequenced from one sample in a study of cytomegalovirus exposure and HLA in healthy donors. TCRdb's table, derived via immunoSEQ multiplex PCR, lists solely in-frame clones and lacks some. The data show under 200,000 clones, over 65% seen once. Source material: PBMCs. These receptors came from a man between 18 and 35 years old in good health and CMV-seropositive.

The chain uses TRBV18 and TRBJ1-4, with 10 bases that match TRBD1. Trimming removed 4 bases from V and 7 bases from J; junction bases left unmatched: 12. Germline CDR1 and CDR2: KGHSH and LQKENI. CDR3 size: 17 residues. CDR3: CASSQGPPGQGSEKLFF. CDR3 sequence (DNA): TGTGCCAGCTCACAGGGCCCTCCGGGACAGGGGAGTGAAAAACTGTTTTTT.

V gene TRBV15 combines with J gene TRBJ2-1, with D possibly matching TRBD1 (5 bases). Germline loops: CDR1 LNHNV, CDR2 YYDKDF (reference sequence). CDR3 size: 14 residues. Trimming pared 4 bases from V and 7 bases from J, leaving 14 bases between. CDR3 residues: CATSTGDSPNEQFF. As DNA, the CDR3 is TGTGCCACCAGCACGGGCGACAGCCCTAATGAGCAGTTCTTC.

The rearrangement uses TRBV7-9 and TRBJ1-1; D is unclear. The germline V gene has CDR1 SEHNR and CDR2 FQNEAQ (reference sequence). The CDR3 is 14 residues long. V gave up 1 base and J gave up 9 bases, with 15 bases separating them. The CDR3, as DNA: TGTGCCAGCAGCTTAGGGGGTCCGGGAGGGAAAGCTTTCTTT. Its translation: CASSLGGPGGKAFF.

This clone was observed many times. The chain has TRBV19 and TRBJ2-1, with D maybe TRBD2 (5 bases). This CDR3 has 14 amino acids. Trimming removed 4 bases at V and 4 bases at J, with 11 bases between. The germline V gene has CDR1 LNHDA and CDR2 SQIVND (reference sequence). CDR3 region: CASSSPGRYNEQFF. The CDR3 DNA follows: TGTGCCAGTAGTAGTCCGGGGAGATACAATGAGCAGTTCTTC.

Here the CDR3 reads CASSRTQGAGETQYF. CDR3 in DNA: TGTGCCAGTAGCAGGACACAGGGGGCGGGTGAGACCCAGTACTTC. This chain uses TRBV19 with TRBJ2-5; 9 nucleotides line up with TRBD1. The ends lost 6 bases at V and 5 bases at J; junction bases unmatched: 10. The CDR3 spans 15 residues. Per the germline V gene, CDR1 is LNHDA and CDR2 is SQIVND (reference sequence).

The chain links TRBV5-7 to TRBJ2-1; perhaps TRBD2 as D (5 bases). TRBV5-7 is sorted into the ORF group, with uncertain function. V lost 5 bases and J lost 5, with 23 bases in between. CDR3 length: 17 amino acids. As DNA, the CDR3 is TGTGCCAGCAGATTGACCCCTGTTGAGGGCCTAAACAATGAGCAGTTCTTC. Amino acid sequence: CASRLTPVEGLNNEQFF.

The chain joins TRBV6-5 to TRBJ2-7, with no clear D. This CDR3 region has 15 residues. V was shortened by 7 bases and J by 1 base, with 17 bases between the two germline ends. Germline V gives CDR1 MNHEY, CDR2 SVGAGI. The CDR3: CASKPSEPWSYEQYF. CDR3 DNA sequence: TGTGCCAGCAAGCCCTCCGAACCCTGGTCCTACGAGCAGTACTTC.

This sequence joins TRBV29-1 and TRBJ2-7, with 9 nucleotides matching TRBD1. CDR3 length equals 13 residues. V lost 7 bases and J lost 6; bases outside the gene matches: 10. Per the germline V gene, CDR1 is SQVTM and CDR2 is ANQGSEA. CDR3 bases: TGCAGCGCCCAAAGGGACAGGGCAAGCGAGCAGTACTTC. Its protein product is CSAQRDRASEQYF.

In its sample, this clone was seen a few times. The chain carries TRBV7-2 and TRBJ2-3; no reliable D call. V was shortened by 6 bases and J by 6 bases, with 10 bases between the two germline ends. Germline V CDR1 and CDR2: SGHTA, FQGNSA. This CDR3 contains 12 residues. The CDR3: CASRTTMDTQYF. CDR3 nucleotide sequence: TGTGCCAGCAGAACAACGATGGATACGCAGTATTTT.

J is TRBJ1-5 and V is TRBV10-1; the match to TRBD1 covers 8 bases. The J segment lost 0 bases and the V segment lost 3 bases, leaving 10 bases of the junction unmatched. Looked up from germline, CDR1 is WNHNN and CDR2 is SYGVQD (reference sequence). This CDR3 region has 18 residues. Written as DNA, the CDR3 is TGCGCCAGCAGTGAATCCAGGGGGCCAAAGTATAGCAATCAGCCCCAGCATTTT. It is translated as CASSESRGPKYSNQPQHF.

In this sample, this clone turned up a few times. The rearrangement joins TRBV7-9 to TRBJ2-2, with D tentatively TRBD1 (5 bases). The CDR3 is made up of 14 amino acids. Germline-derived CDR1 and CDR2 are SEHNR and FQNEAQ (reference sequence). V lost 11 bases, J lost 1 base, and 14 bases lay in between. The CDR3 loop is CAGFGQGNTGELFF. Written as DNA, the CDR3 is TGTGCCGGCTTTGGTCAGGGGAACACCGGGGAGCTGTTTTTT.

This chain uses TRBV5-1 with TRBJ2-5; 8 bases map to TRBD1. V trimming: 1 base; J trimming: 5 bases; junction bases outside the gene matches: 1. CDR3 size: 13 residues. Germline V gene lookup returns CDR1 SGHRS and CDR2 YFSETQ. The CDR3 coding sequence is TGCGCCAGCAGCTTGCCAGGGGGCGAGACCCAGTACTTC. Amino acid sequence: CASSLPGGETQYF.

Written as DNA, the CDR3 is TGTGCCAGCAGCTTAGATCGGTCAAACACAGATACGCAGTATTTT. As protein: CASSLDRSNTDTQYF. This rearrangement joins TRBV11-2 to TRBJ2-3, with D hard to call. The germline V gene has CDR1 SGHAT and CDR2 FQNNGV. The CDR3 is 15 amino acids. Between the trimmed V and J ends, which lost 0 bases and 2 bases, there was a span of 9 bases. The full variable domain, in which reference TRBV11-2 and TRBJ2-3 provide the parts outside the CDR3, is EAGVAQSPRYKIIEKRQSVAFWCNPISGHATLYWYQQILGQGPKLLIQFQNNGVVDDSQLPKDRFSAERLKGVDSTLKIQPAKLEDSAVYLCASSLDRSNTDTQYFGPGTRLTVL.

This chain joins TRBV6-5 and TRBJ1-3; D may be TRBD1 (5 bases). The V end was cut by 2 bases, the J end by 2 bases, with 10 bases between. The germline V gene encodes CDR1 MNHEY and CDR2 SVGAGI. The CDR3 has 15 amino acids. CDR3 sequence reads: CASSYGQGAGNTIYF. CDR3 in DNA: TGTGCCAGCAGTTACGGGCAGGGTGCTGGAAACACCATATATTTT.

The V and J genes are TRBV5-1 and TRBJ2-3, with D maybe TRBD2 (6 bases). Germline loops: CDR1 SGHRS, CDR2 YFSETQ. This CDR3 contains 15 residues. The V gene lost 4 bases and the J gene lost 2 bases, with 14 bases spanning the gap. Written as DNA, the CDR3 is TGCGCCAGCAGCCGGGGGACGGGGGACACAGATACGCAGTATTTT. Encoded protein: CASSRGTGDTDTQYF.

This chain joins TRBV7-8 and TRBJ2-3, with TRBD1 identical over 7 bases. Unmatched junction bases numbered 4, after V lost 5 bases and J lost 2 bases. In germline, CDR1 is SGHVS, CDR2 FQNEAQ. The CDR3 sequence is 14 residues long. The CDR3, as DNA: TGTGCCAGCAGCCTAGACAGGGTCACAGATACGCAGTATTTT. Protein sequence: CASSLDRVTDTQYF.

A single count supports this clone. The rearrangement joins TRBV11-3 to TRBJ2-5; TRBD2 matches at 8 bases. V dropped 3 bases and J dropped 2; count of bases not matched to a gene: 5. The CDR3 has 15 amino acids. CDR1 and CDR2 (germline): SGHNT, YENEEA. As DNA, the CDR3 is TGTGCCAGCAGCTTGGGTACTAGCGGACAAGAGACCCAGTACTTC. It codes for CASSLGTSGQETQYF. Based on the CDR3 plus reference TRBV11-3 and TRBJ2-5, the full variable domain is EAGVVQSPRYKIIEKKQPVAFWCNPISGHNTLYWYLQNLGQGPELLIRYENEEAVDDSQLPKDRFSAERLKGVDSTLKIQPAELGDSAVYLCASSLGTSGQETQYFGPGTRLLVL.

The chain employs TRBV10-1 and TRBJ2-7; TRBD2 matches at 13 bases. Germline V gives CDR1 WNHNN, CDR2 SYGVQD (reference sequence). Trimming at V came to 6 bases and at J to 5 bases, leaving 16 bases not matched to a gene. This CDR3 is 18 amino acids long. CDR3: CASSYGTSGKYGFHEQYF. Written as DNA, the CDR3 is TGCGCCAGCAGCTACGGGACTAGCGGGAAATATGGGTTCCACGAGCAGTACTTC.

The chain has TRBV7-9 and TRBJ2-7, with D perhaps matching TRBD2 (5 bases). The CDR3 runs to 15 residues. CDR1 is SEHNR and CDR2 is FQNEAQ in the germline V gene (reference sequence). V shed 5 bases and J shed 0 bases, with 14 bases lying between them. In nucleotides, the CDR3 is TGTGCCAGCAGCCCGAAAAACGGGGTCTCCTACGAGCAGTACTTC. As protein: CASSPKNGVSYEQYF.

The chain joins TRBV27 to TRBJ2-7, with TRBD2 as a possible D gene (6 bases). CDR3 length: 15 amino acids. Trimming shortened V by 3 bases and J by 0 bases, and 12 bases separated the two germline ends. The V gene's germline CDR1 is MNHEY and CDR2 SMNVEV (reference sequence). The CDR3 DNA follows: TGTGCCAGCAGTTTTGGGGCGGGGCCCTCCTACGAGCAGTACTTC. The encoded protein is CASSFGAGPSYEQYF.

V usage is TRBV19 and J usage is TRBJ1-5; D is unresolved. This CDR3 has 14 residues. V was trimmed by 3 bases and J by 3 bases, leaving 9 bases between them. Germline V gene lookup returns CDR1 LNHDA and CDR2 SQIVND (reference sequence). CDR3 region: CASSISGFNQPQHF. The CDR3 DNA follows: TGTGCCAGTAGTATCTCGGGGTTCAATCAGCCCCAGCATTTT.

This clone has more than one count but fewer than ten. This chain joins TRBV30 and TRBJ1-2; 7 nucleotides agree with TRBD1. Germline V gene data show CDR1 as GTSNPN and CDR2 as SVGIG (reference sequence). The V and J ends lost 3 bases and 7 bases, in that order; junction bases with no gene match: 5. The CDR3 contains 12 residues. CDR3: CAWSAGQAGYTF. The CDR3, as DNA: TGTGCCTGGAGCGCTGGACAGGCTGGCTACACCTTC. The entire variable domain, with the rest obtained from reference TRBV30 and TRBJ1-2, is as follows: SQTIHQWPATLVQPVGSPLSLECTVEGTSNPNLYWYRQAAGRGLQLLFYSVGIGQISSEVPQNLSASRPQDRQFILSSKKLLLSDSGFYLCAWSAGQAGYTFGSGTRLTVV.